The T cell receptor beta chain described here comes from a study of shared clonotypes between healthy human individuals. Study conclusions and caveats: It was the few donors that limited the genetic and exposure-history diversity represented. When compared with the clonotypes that were shared by all four sorted-subset donors, the non-shared clonotypes turned out to have lower generation probabilities.

CD8 cells classed as naive were CD45RO-negative and positively selected for CCR7, excluding terminally differentiated effector memory CD45RA+ cells. Every immunoSEQ plate was one replicate of a subset's evenly spread DNA. The protocol was immunoSEQ multiplex PCR, while the TCRdb copy is restricted to in-frame clones and leaves out a portion. The profile shows 1.5 million to 2.5 million clones, approximately 94% of them singletons. Germline CDR1 and CDR2: SGDLS and YYNGEE. The V gene end was trimmed by 2 bases and the J gene end by 5 bases; junction bases not matched to a gene: 5. The CDR3 is 14 residues long. Note on this clone: Antigen specificity is unknown. This specimen includes other DNA sequences encoding the same CDR3.

The receptor comes from a man younger than 35 in good health. V gene TRBV9 combines with J gene TRBJ2-5; the match to TRBD1 covers 8 bases. The sequencing sample was made of naive CD8+ T cells sorted from blood. Written as DNA, the CDR3 is TGTGCCAGCAGCGTCCAGGGGGCTTCCGAGACCCAGTACTTC. Residues: CASSVQGASETQYF.